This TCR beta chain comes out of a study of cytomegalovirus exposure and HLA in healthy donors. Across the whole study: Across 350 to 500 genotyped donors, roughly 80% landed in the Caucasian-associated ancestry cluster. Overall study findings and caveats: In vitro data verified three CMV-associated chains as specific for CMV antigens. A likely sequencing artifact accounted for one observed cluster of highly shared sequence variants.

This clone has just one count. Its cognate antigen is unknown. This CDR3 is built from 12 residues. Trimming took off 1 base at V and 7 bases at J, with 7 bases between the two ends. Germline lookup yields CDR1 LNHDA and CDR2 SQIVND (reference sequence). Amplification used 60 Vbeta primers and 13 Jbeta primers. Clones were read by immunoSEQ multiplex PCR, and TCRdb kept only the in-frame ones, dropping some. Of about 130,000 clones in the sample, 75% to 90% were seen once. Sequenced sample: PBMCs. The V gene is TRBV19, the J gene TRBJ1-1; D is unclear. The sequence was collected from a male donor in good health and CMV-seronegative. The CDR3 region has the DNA TGTGCCAGTAGTATAGGCGCCGGTGAAGCTTTCTTT. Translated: CASSIGAGEAFF.